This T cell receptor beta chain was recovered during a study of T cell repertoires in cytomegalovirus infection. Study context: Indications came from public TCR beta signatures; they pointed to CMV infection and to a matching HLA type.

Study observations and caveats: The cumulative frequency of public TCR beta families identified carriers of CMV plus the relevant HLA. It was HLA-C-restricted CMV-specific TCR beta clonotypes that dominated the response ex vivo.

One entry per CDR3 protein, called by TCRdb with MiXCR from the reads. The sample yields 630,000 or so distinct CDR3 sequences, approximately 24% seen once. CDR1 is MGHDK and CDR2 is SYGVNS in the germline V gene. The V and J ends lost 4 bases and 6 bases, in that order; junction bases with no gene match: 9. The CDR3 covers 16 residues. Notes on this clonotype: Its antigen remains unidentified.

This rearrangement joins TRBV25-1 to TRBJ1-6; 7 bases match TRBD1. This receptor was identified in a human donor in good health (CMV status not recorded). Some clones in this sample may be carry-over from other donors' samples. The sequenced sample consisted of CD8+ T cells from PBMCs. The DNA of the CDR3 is TGTGCCAGCAGTGTCCCGGAGAGGGGGCTTAATTCACCCCTCCACTTT. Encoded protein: CASSVPERGLNSPLHF.